Shown below are 27 T cell receptor beta chains from a single sample sequenced in a study of cytomegalovirus exposure and HLA in healthy donors (dated 2017 in TCRdb). The library relied on the immunoSEQ multiplex PCR assay. For the multiplex PCR, a mixture combining 60 forward primers for TCR Vbeta segments and 13 reverse primers for TCR Jbeta segments was used. The source is immuneACCESS, and TCRdb retained only in-frame sequences with V and J called. Part of the clones is not carried over; for the studies checked, unresolved V genes explain less than half of this, and the remainder is unexplained. For this sample the table gives over 100,000 clones, of which about 60% were detected only once. 4% to 5.5% of the sample goes to the ten largest clones. Sequencing used PBMCs. Receptors were obtained from a human donor in good health.

The sample holds a few counts of this clone. This sequence joins TRBV15 and TRBJ1-5; D may be TRBD1 (5 bases). The CDR3 is 16 amino acids. Germline CDR1 LNHNV, CDR2 YYDKDF (reference sequence). The germline V and J ends were trimmed by 1 base and 2 bases, with 12 bases remaining between them. The CDR3 DNA follows: TGTGCCACCAGCAGAGTCAAGCCGGGGGGCAATCAGCCCCAGCATTTT. This encodes CATSRVKPGGNQPQHF.

This rearrangement joins TRBV11-2 to TRBJ2-7, with 8 positions matching TRBD1. CDR1 is SGHAT, CDR2 FQNNGV, per germline. This CDR3 has 14 residues. The junction had 2 bases not matched to a gene; V was cut back by 0 bases and J by 4 bases. The CDR3 DNA is TGTGCCAGCAGCTTAGATACAGGGGGTTACGAGCAGTACTTC. Its protein is CASSLDTGGYEQYF.

This clone was seen more than once but under ten times. The gene calls are TRBV19 and TRBJ1-1; 12 positions match TRBD1. The CDR3 contains 15 residues. The trim removed 7 bases at V and 0 bases at J, leaving 3 bases unmatched. The germline V gene encodes CDR1 LNHDA and CDR2 SQIVND (reference sequence). The CDR3 reads CASIGTGGLNTEAFF. CDR3 bases: TGTGCCAGTATCGGGACAGGGGGCTTGAACACTGAAGCTTTCTTT. The entire variable domain, with the rest obtained from reference TRBV19 and TRBJ1-1, is as follows: DGGITQSPKYLFRKEGQNVTLSCEQNLNHDAMYWYRQDPGQGLRLIYYSQIVNDFQKGDIAEGYSVSREKKESFPLTVTSAQKNPTAFYLCASIGTGGLNTEAFFGQGTRLTVV.

The chain employs TRBV18 and TRBJ1-2, with TRBD1 matching 9 bases. The CDR3 covers 16 residues. V shed 1 base and J 6 bases; nucleotides not matched to a gene: 9. The germline V gene encodes CDR1 KGHSH and CDR2 LQKENI. The CDR3 here is CASSPRRDRENNGYTF. DNA for the CDR3: TGTGCCAGCTCACCACGTCGGGACAGGGAAAACAATGGCTACACCTTC.

As DNA, the CDR3 is TGCGCCAGCAGCCCACAGGGAGATCGGGAAAAACTGTTTTTT. This gives the protein CASSPQGDREKLFF. The chain couples TRBV5-1 to TRBJ1-4; possible D gene TRBD1, 6 bases. With 4 bases removed from V and 8 bases from J, the gap between germline ends came to 15 bases. The CDR3 contains 14 residues. The germline gives CDR1 SGHRS, CDR2 YFSETQ.

The gene calls are TRBV11-2 and TRBJ2-5, with 9 bases identical to TRBD2. The germline V gene encodes CDR1 SGHAT and CDR2 FQNNGV. The CDR3 has 15 amino acids. V shed 1 base and J 11 bases; nucleotides not matched to a gene: 11. DNA of the CDR3: TGTGCCAGCAGCTTAGTCTCTCTAGCGGGAACGGAACAGTACTTC. Its translation: CASSLVSLAGTEQYF.

This chain uses TRBV30 with TRBJ1-3, with unresolved D. The V end lost 2 bases, the J end lost 3 bases, and 5 bases lay between the germline ends. CDR1 is GTSNPN, CDR2 SVGIG, per germline (reference sequence). CDR3 length: 12 residues. CDR3 sequence: CAWSLSGNTIYF. CDR3 DNA: TGTGCCTGGAGTTTGAGTGGAAACACCATATATTTT. Filled out from reference TRBV30 and TRBJ1-3, the complete variable domain reads SQTIHQWPATLVQPVGSPLSLECTVEGTSNPNLYWYRQAAGRGLQLLFYSVGIGQISSEVPQNLSASRPQDRQFILSSKKLLLSDSGFYLCAWSLSGNTIYFGEGSWLTVV.

This clone appeared a few times. The V and J genes are TRBV30 and TRBJ1-4, with D possibly TRBD1 on 6 matching bases. The CDR3 consists of 14 residues. The germline CDR1 and CDR2 sequences are GTSNPN and SVGIG (reference sequence). Trimming pared 2 bases from V and 10 bases from J, leaving 17 bases between. CDR3 nucleotide sequence: TGTGCCTGGAGTCACACTACAGGGTACGCAAAACTGTTTTTT. It translates to CAWSHTTGYAKLFF.

This chain joins TRBV5-1 and TRBJ2-7; 7 bases match TRBD2. Germline V gene sequence: CDR1 SGHRS, CDR2 YFSETQ. Trimming cost V 1 base and J 6 bases; bases outside gene matches: 7. There are 14 residues in the CDR3. The CDR3 here is CASSLTRGEGEQYF. The CDR3 nucleotides read TGCGCCAGCAGCTTGACCCGGGGGGAGGGCGAGCAGTACTTC.

This sequence joins TRBV6-1 and TRBJ2-7; 9 bases align to TRBD1. This CDR3 spans 15 amino acids. V lost 7 bases to trimming and J lost 3 bases; unmatched junction nucleotides: 10. CDR1 and CDR2 from the germline V gene are MNHNS and SASEGT. CDR3 sequence reads: CASTELDRGIYEQYF. CDR3 in DNA: TGTGCCAGCACAGAACTGGACAGGGGCATCTACGAGCAGTACTTC.

The genes are TRBV5-4 and TRBJ2-7; TRBD2 agrees at 9 bases. V lost 4 bases, J lost 3 bases, and 5 bases stayed unmatched. The CDR3 sequence is 14 residues long. Germline CDR1 and CDR2: SGHNT and YYREEE (reference sequence). In DNA, the CDR3 is TGTGCCAGCAGCCACCGGACTAGCGTCTACGAGCAGTACTTC. Encoded protein: CASSHRTSVYEQYF.

The chain links TRBV15 to TRBJ2-1; 7 bases map to TRBD2. Per the germline V gene, CDR1 is LNHNV and CDR2 is YYDKDF (reference sequence). Trimming at V came to 5 bases and at J to 3 bases, leaving 7 bases not matched to a gene. The CDR3 extends over 15 amino acids. The CDR3 bases are TGTGCCACCAGCCCTCGGCGGGAGAACTACAATGAGCAGTTCTTC. It encodes CATSPRRENYNEQFF.

The J gene is TRBJ2-7, the V gene TRBV29-1; tentatively, D is TRBD2 (6 bases). V was shortened by 3 bases and J by 0 bases, with 9 bases between the two germline ends. This CDR3 spans 13 amino acids. The germline V gene encodes CDR1 SQVTM and CDR2 ANQGSEA. The CDR3 DNA reads as TGCAGCGTTGACTGGGGGGACTCCTACGAGCAGTACTTC. Encoded protein: CSVDWGDSYEQYF.

The rearrangement links TRBV6-6 to TRBJ1-2; D unresolved. CDR1 MNHNY and CDR2 SVGAGI come from the germline V gene (reference sequence). The CDR3 spans 13 residues. V was cut by 6 bases and J by 8 bases, with 16 bases left in between. The CDR3 protein is CASRNPGREGYTF. The CDR3 nucleotides are TGTGCCAGCAGGAATCCCGGGAGGGAGGGCTACACCTTC.

The chain is built from TRBV7-2 and TRBJ2-3; D might be TRBD1 (5 bases). Germline CDR1 and CDR2: SGHTA and FQGNSA. Trimming removed 4 bases at V and 5 bases at J, with 13 bases between. The CDR3 sequence is 14 residues long. CDR3: CASSSGWGRDTQYF. DNA for the CDR3: TGTGCCAGCAGCTCGGGCTGGGGCAGAGATACGCAGTATTTT.

J is TRBJ2-7 and V is TRBV19, with D perhaps matching TRBD2 (5 bases). Trimming left V 10 bases short and J 5 bases short, with 18 bases between. CDR3 size: 13 residues. The germline gives CDR1 LNHDA, CDR2 SQIVND (reference sequence). DNA for the CDR3: TGTGCCACGGGGTCTTCTCCGGGGAACGAGCAGTACTTC. It codes for CATGSSPGNEQYF.

The chain joins TRBV19 to TRBJ1-2; 9 bases agree with TRBD1. The CDR3 length is 16 residues. With 5 bases clipped from V and 1 base from J, the junction kept 8 bases outside the gene matches. The germline CDR1 and CDR2 sequences are LNHDA and SQIVND (reference sequence). CDR3: CASSPPGQGRNYGYTF. The CDR3 region has the DNA TGTGCCAGTAGTCCTCCGGGACAGGGACGTAACTATGGCTACACCTTC. The full variable domain, completed using reference TRBV19 and TRBJ1-2, is DGGITQSPKYLFRKEGQNVTLSCEQNLNHDAMYWYRQDPGQGLRLIYYSQIVNDFQKGDIAEGYSVSREKKESFPLTVTSAQKNPTAFYLCASSPPGQGRNYGYTFGSGTRLTVV.

The chain employs TRBV29-1 and TRBJ2-3; maybe TRBD2 (5 bases). This CDR3 spans 15 amino acids. CDR1 is SQVTM, CDR2 ANQGSEA, per germline. Trimming took 1 base from V and 0 from J, leaving 11 bases between them. DNA for the CDR3: TGCAGCGTTGAAGGTCGAGCGGAGAGCACAGATACGCAGTATTTT. Its translation is CSVEGRAESTDTQYF.

This chain links TRBV19 with TRBJ1-6; TRBD1 agrees at 8 bases. Germline V CDR1 and CDR2: LNHDA, SQIVND (reference sequence). The CDR3 runs to 16 residues. The junction had 11 bases not matched to a gene; V was cut back by 6 bases and J by 7 bases. CDR3 nucleotide sequence: TGTGCCAGTAGACCGAGGCAGGGGGCCAGGAATTCACCCCTCCACTTT. Amino acid sequence: CASRPRQGARNSPLHF.

The table lists this clone with many counts. The chain uses TRBV5-4 and TRBJ2-3; 7 bases are a match to TRBD2. This CDR3 spans 15 amino acids. The V gene's germline CDR1 is SGHNT and CDR2 YYREEE (reference sequence). Trimming cost V 0 bases and J 6 bases; bases outside gene matches: 7. CDR3 amino acids: CASSLVSSGADTQYF. The CDR3 region has the DNA TGTGCCAGCAGCTTGGTCTCTAGCGGCGCGGATACGCAGTATTTT.

The genes are TRBV6-6 and TRBJ2-5; 14 nucleotides agree with TRBD2. V was clipped by 2 bases and J by 5 bases; unmatched bases: 4. CDR3 length: 16 residues. Germline values: CDR1 MNHNY, CDR2 SVGAGI (reference sequence). The CDR3: CASSYGGLAGAETQYF. The CDR3 DNA follows: TGTGCCAGCAGTTACGGGGGACTAGCGGGAGCTGAGACCCAGTACTTC.

The rearrangement links TRBV28 to TRBJ2-7; D perhaps matches TRBD1 (6 bases). Trimming stripped 10 bases from V and 3 bases from J, with 13 bases between. The CDR3 has 12 amino acids. Germline-derived CDR1 and CDR2 are MDHEN and SYDVKM. In DNA form, the CDR3 reads TGTGCCACATCTCGGACAGACTACGAGCAGTACTTC. It encodes CATSRTDYEQYF.

The chain uses TRBV5-1 and TRBJ2-1; 7 bases line up with TRBD2. V trimming: 5 bases; J trimming: 15 bases; junction bases outside the gene matches: 11. Per germline, CDR1 SGHRS and CDR2 YFSETQ. CDR3 length: 12 residues. In nucleotides, the CDR3 is TGCGCCAGCAGTAGATCGGGGGAGGGTCCGTTCTTC. Translation: CASSRSGEGPFF.

This chain links TRBV6-5 with TRBJ2-5; TRBD2 matches 7 bases. TRBJ2-7 matches the DNA end more closely, so the J call is doubtful. This CDR3 is built from 14 residues. CDR1 and CDR2 (germline): MNHEY, SVGAGI. DNA for the CDR3: TGTGCCAGCAGTTACGGGGGGGGATCCTACGAGCAGTACTTC. This sequence encodes CASSYGGGSYEQYF.

This clone was counted a single time. The chain couples TRBV4-1 to TRBJ1-2; D is ambiguous. Looked up from germline, CDR1 is MGHRA and CDR2 is YSYEKL. The V end lost 6 bases, the J end lost 6 bases, and 17 bases lay between the germline ends. There are 14 residues in the CDR3. CDR3 region: CASRTVGGRNGYTF. The CDR3 bases are TGCGCCAGCAGGACGGTAGGTGGGCGTAATGGCTACACCTTC.

This clone was found once. J is TRBJ1-1 and V is TRBV7-8; possibly TRBD1 for D (5 bases). The CDR3 covers 12 residues. V was clipped by 1 base and J by 8 bases, with 8 bases between them. In germline, CDR1 is SGHVS, CDR2 FQNEAQ. CDR3: CASSLVAGEAFF. DNA for the CDR3: TGTGCCAGCAGCTTAGTGGCAGGGGAAGCTTTCTTT.

The chain recombines TRBV19 with TRBJ1-2; D unresolved. The V gene's germline CDR1 is LNHDA and CDR2 SQIVND (reference sequence). Trimming cost V 9 bases and J 7 bases, with 18 bases left between them. The CDR3 length is 13 residues. In nucleotides, the CDR3 is TGTGCCAGCCGATTGGGAGGTGTCGCTGGCTACACCTTC. Protein sequence: CASRLGGVAGYTF. The whole variable domain, filled in from reference TRBV19 and TRBJ1-2, reads DGGITQSPKYLFRKEGQNVTLSCEQNLNHDAMYWYRQDPGQGLRLIYYSQIVNDFQKGDIAEGYSVSREKKESFPLTVTSAQKNPTAFYLCASRLGGVAGYTFGSGTRLTVV.